The 10 T cell receptor beta chains presented below share a single source sample, sequenced in a study of blood T cells in healthy people across ages. Together with a sample-barcoded 5' primer, a J-beta primer mix was included in a second PCR lasting roughly 6 to 12 cycles. TCRdb re-analysed the 5' RACE reads in MiXCR, keeping a single row per CDR3 protein. The sample contains 1.5 million to 2 million distinct CDR3 sequences, roughly two fifths of which appear only once. Specimen: blood. These receptors all come from a human donor in good health.

The rearrangement links TRBV29-1 to TRBJ2-1; D possibly corresponds to TRBD2 (7 bases). V was cut by 3 bases and J by 9 bases, with 15 bases left in between. This CDR3 is built from 13 residues. CDR1 SQVTM and CDR2 ANQGSEA come from the germline V gene. CDR3 sequence (DNA): TGCAGCGTTGACCGCAGGGGAGGGATTGAGCAGTTCTTC. Protein: CSVDRRGGIEQFF.

This clonotype was seen a few times. The rearrangement uses TRBV5-1 and TRBJ2-3, with D possibly matching TRBD1 (7 bases). The CDR3 sequence is 16 residues long. Germline CDR1 SGHRS, CDR2 YFSETQ. V was clipped by 2 bases and J by 3 bases, with 16 bases between them. The CDR3 coding sequence is TGCGCCAGCAGCTTCTCAGGGGGTCGGGGGACAGATACGCAGTATTTT. It translates to CASSFSGGRGTDTQYF.

This chain uses TRBV15 with TRBJ2-1; no clear D gene. The CDR3 extends over 14 amino acids. Trimming stripped 0 bases from V and 6 bases from J, with 9 bases between. The V gene's germline CDR1 is LNHNV and CDR2 YYDKDF (reference sequence). The CDR3 is CATSRELVGNEQFF. DNA of the CDR3: TGTGCCACCAGCAGAGAATTAGTAGGCAATGAGCAGTTCTTC.

This chain joins TRBV4-2 and TRBJ1-5, with D hard to call. The CDR3 spans 15 residues. V was pared by 1 base and J by 4 bases, with 11 bases between. Germline V gene data show CDR1 as LGHNA and CDR2 as YNFKEQ. CDR3 sequence reads: CASSQAQDLNQPQHF. CDR3 nucleotides: TGTGCCAGCAGCCAAGCGCAGGATCTTAATCAGCCCCAGCATTTT.

In nucleotides, the CDR3 is TGTGCCAGCAGTTATCTTCGGGCCCCAGACAATGAGCAGTTCTTC. Amino acids: CASSYLRAPDNEQFF. The chain recombines TRBV28 with TRBJ2-1; D ambiguous. Germline V lookup: CDR1 MDHEN, CDR2 SYDVKM. The CDR3 extends over 15 amino acids. V lost 4 bases, J lost 5 bases, and 15 bases lay in between.

This clonotype occurred a few times. This rearrangement joins TRBV7-6 to TRBJ2-6; tentatively, D is TRBD1 (5 bases). Germline assignment: CDR1 SGHVS and CDR2 FNYEAQ. V was clipped by 5 bases and J by 4 bases, with 15 bases between them. CDR3 length equals 16 residues. DNA for the CDR3: TGTGCCAGCAGCCCTGGCCAGGGAACCGGGGCCAACGTCCTGACTTTC. This codes for CASSPGQGTGANVLTF.

This clonotype was found once. The V and J genes are TRBV6-2 or TRBV6-3 and TRBJ1-5; D is ambiguous. The ends were cut back, 4 bases at V and 8 bases at J, with 12 bases in the middle. Germline V gene data show CDR1 as MNHEY and CDR2 as SVGEGT. The CDR3 is 13 residues long. In nucleotides, the CDR3 is TGTGCCAGCAGTTTTTATGAGGCCAAGCCCCAGCATTTT. It yields the protein CASSFYEAKPQHF.

This chain uses TRBV5-1 with TRBJ2-5; D tentatively fits TRBD1 or TRBD2 (7 bases each). The V gene lost 0 bases and the J gene lost 11 bases, with 20 bases spanning the gap. This CDR3 has 15 residues. The germline CDR1 and CDR2 sequences are SGHRS and YFSETQ. The CDR3 DNA is TGCGCCAGCAGCTTGGGACAGGGAGGGTTCAATGAGCAGTACTTC. Amino acid sequence: CASSLGQGGFNEQYF.

This clonotype was counted only a few times. V and J are TRBV6-5 and TRBJ2-5; possibly TRBD1 for D (6 bases). Per germline, CDR1 MNHEY and CDR2 SVGAGI. This CDR3 is 16 amino acids long. V was clipped by 2 bases and J by 2 bases, with 15 bases between them. The CDR3 bases are TGTGCCAGCAGTTACGGACAGTCGGGGAGTCAAGAGACCCAGTACTTC. Translated, it gives CASSYGQSGSQETQYF.

This clonotype appeared a few times. The CDR3 bases are TGTGCCAGCACCTCCGCCCCCGCTAACTATGGCTACACCTTC. It translates to CASTSAPANYGYTF. The chain employs TRBV27 and TRBJ1-2, with no clear D. Per germline, CDR1 MNHEY and CDR2 SMNVEV (reference sequence). V lost 7 bases, J lost 0 bases, and 12 bases lay in between. This CDR3 spans 14 amino acids.